The 28 T cell receptor beta chains in this list originate from one sample, sequenced in a study of T cell responses to AZD1222 COVID-19 vaccine. The protocol was immunoSEQ multiplex PCR, while the TCRdb copy is restricted to in-frame clones and leaves out a portion. The table shows more than 70,000 clones, with roughly 87% occurring only once. Here the sequenced sample was peripheral blood, taken on day 0 of MenACWY control vaccination. The receptors were sampled from an adult in good health.

J is TRBJ2-3 and V is TRBV2; TRBD1 aligns across 11 bases. CDR1 is SNHLY and CDR2 is FYNNEI in the germline V gene. With V trimmed by 3 bases and J by 9 bases, 8 bases remained unmatched. The CDR3 totals 15 residues. As DNA, the CDR3 is TGTGCCAGCAGTGAGGACAGGGGGCTTTATGGGACGCAGTATTTT. This translates into CASSEDRGLYGTQYF. The entire variable domain, with the rest obtained from reference TRBV2 and TRBJ2-3, is as follows: EPEVTQTPSHQVTQMGQEVILRCVPISNHLYFYWYRQILGQKVEFLVSFYNNEISEKSEIFDDQFSVERPDGSNFTLKIRSTKLEDSAMYFCASSEDRGLYGTQYFGPGTRLTVL.

The chain has TRBV19 and TRBJ1-5; TRBD1 might be the D (5 bases). V was trimmed by 5 bases and J by 3 bases, leaving 17 bases between them. CDR1 is LNHDA, CDR2 SQIVND, per germline (reference sequence). The CDR3 covers 16 residues. This chain's CDR3 is CASSGRGAIPNQPQHF. CDR3 nucleotide sequence: TGTGCCAGTAGTGGGAGGGGCGCAATTCCCAATCAGCCCCAGCATTTT.

CDR3 amino acids: CASSSSETQYF. CDR3 DNA: TGTGCCAGCAGCTCATCGGAGACCCAGTACTTC. This sequence joins TRBV6-1 and TRBJ2-5; D call uncertain. The CDR3 loop spans 11 amino acids. Trimming took off 6 bases at V and 5 bases at J, with 7 bases between the two ends. The V gene's germline CDR1 is MNHNS and CDR2 SASEGT.

A few counts support this clone. The chain recombines TRBV11-1 with TRBJ2-7; the D is unclear. The CDR3 runs 13 residues. CDR1 is SGHAT and CDR2 is FQDESV in the germline V gene (reference sequence). V lost 0 bases, J lost 3 bases, and 6 bases lay in between. CDR3 protein: CASSLAGNYEQYF. The CDR3 DNA reads as TGTGCCAGCAGCTTAGCCGGCAACTACGAGCAGTACTTC.

The CDR3 reads CSASYRGGYTF. CDR3 DNA: TGCAGTGCTAGTTACAGGGGAGGCTACACCTTC. The rearrangement uses TRBV20-1 and TRBJ1-2, with TRBD1 matching over 7 bases. Germline CDR1 DFQATT, CDR2 SNEGSKA (reference sequence). This CDR3 comprises 11 residues. V shed 3 bases and J 8 bases; nucleotides not matched to a gene: 3.

V usage is TRBV7-2 and J usage is TRBJ1-1; 9 bases are a match to TRBD1. The CDR3 contains 15 residues. The V gene end was trimmed by 5 bases and the J gene end by 1 base; junction bases not matched to a gene: 5. Germline V gene sequence: CDR1 SGHTA, CDR2 FQGNSA. CDR3: CASSVQGAANTEAFF. CDR3 nucleotides: TGTGCCAGCAGCGTACAGGGGGCTGCGAACACTGAAGCTTTCTTT.

The V gene is TRBV10-3, the J gene TRBJ1-6, with 9 bases that match TRBD1. Germline CDR1 reads ENHRY; CDR2 reads SYGVKD. The CDR3 is 15 amino acids. Trimming cost V 6 bases and J 5 bases; bases outside gene matches: 5. The CDR3 sequence: CAIRETGGHNSPLHF. DNA of the CDR3: TGTGCCATCAGGGAGACAGGGGGTCATAATTCACCCCTCCACTTT.

The chain couples TRBV7-2 to TRBJ1-4; unclear D gene. The CDR3 covers 14 residues. V lost 1 base and J 1 base, leaving 4 bases between the germline ends. The V gene's germline CDR1 is SGHTA and CDR2 FQGNSA. CDR3 coding DNA: TGTGCCAGCAGCTTAGATGGAACTAATGAAAAACTGTTTTTT. This sequence encodes CASSLDGTNEKLFF.

The chain couples TRBV14 to TRBJ2-7, with D maybe TRBD1 (6 bases). Germline CDR1 is SGHDN and CDR2 is FVKESK. Trimming removed 4 bases from V and 3 bases from J, with 19 bases in between. The CDR3 spans 16 residues. The CDR3 protein is CASSPGDRDTYYEQYF. CDR3 in DNA: TGTGCCAGCAGCCCAGGAGACCGGGACACTTACTACGAGCAGTACTTC.

The chain combines TRBV6-4 with TRBJ1-2; the D gene is possibly TRBD1 (6 bases). The CDR3 has 11 residues. Trimming removed 2 bases at V and 8 bases at J, with 6 bases between. Germline CDR1 is MRHNA and CDR2 is SNTAGT. The CDR3 nucleotides are TGTGCCAGCAGTGACGGGGGCGGCTACACCTTC. It encodes CASSDGGGYTF.

V is TRBV3-1 (or the pseudogene TRBV3-2) and J is TRBJ1-5; possibly TRBD1 for D (6 bases). The V gene lost 4 bases and the J gene lost 6 bases, with 16 bases spanning the gap. The germline CDR1 and CDR2 sequences are LGHDT and YNNKEL (reference sequence). CDR3 length: 15 residues. Here the CDR3 DNA reads TGTGCCAGCAGCCCCAACAAGGGAGGGGGTCAGCCCCAGCATTTT. Translated: CASSPNKGGGQPQHF.

J is TRBJ1-1 and V is TRBV5-1; D not certain. Germline CDR1 reads SGHRS; CDR2 reads YFSETQ. The length of the CDR3 is 14 residues. The V end lost 0 bases, the J end lost 1 base, and 7 bases lay between the germline ends. The CDR3: CASSLEAANTEAFF. The CDR3 DNA reads as TGCGCCAGCAGCTTGGAAGCGGCGAACACTGAAGCTTTCTTT.

V is TRBV6-2 or TRBV6-3 and J is TRBJ1-5, with D possibly matching TRBD1 (5 bases). V lost 2 bases, J lost 4 bases, and 18 bases lay in between. Germline CDR1 reads MNHEY; CDR2 reads SVGEGT. CDR3 length: 17 residues. The CDR3, as DNA: TGTGCCAGCAGTTACCCCACGGGGGTACTTTTAAATCAGCCCCAGCATTTT. This encodes CASSYPTGVLLNQPQHF.

The chain carries TRBV4-3 and TRBJ2-3; D could derive from TRBD1 or TRBD2 (7 bases each). The V end lost 0 bases, the J end lost 12 bases, and 19 bases lay between the germline ends. Germline CDR1 and CDR2: LGHNA and YSLEER. The CDR3 consists of 15 residues. In nucleotides, the CDR3 is TGCGCCAGCAGCCAAGAGGTTTCAGGGGGGGCATCTCAGTATTTT. Translated: CASSQEVSGGASQYF.

The chain uses TRBV3-1 (or the pseudogene TRBV3-2) and TRBJ2-5; 12 bases agree with TRBD2. Germline V gives CDR1 LGHDT, CDR2 YNNKEL (reference sequence). The CDR3 totals 16 residues. V gave up 3 bases and J gave up 3 bases; unmatched junction bases: 5. CDR3 sequence reads: CASSQLGLAGKETQYF. In DNA form, the CDR3 reads TGTGCCAGCAGCCAGCTTGGACTAGCGGGGAAAGAGACCCAGTACTTC.

The chain has TRBV7-2 and TRBJ2-1; D gene unclear. The CDR3 length is 15 residues. The V end lost 7 bases, the J end lost 0 bases, and 13 bases lay between the germline ends. Germline CDR1 SGHTA, CDR2 FQGNSA. In DNA, the CDR3 is TGTGCCAGCACCTCCTCAGGTATCTCCTACAATGAGCAGTTCTTC. This translates into CASTSSGISYNEQFF.

The chain links TRBV15 to TRBJ2-2; TRBD1 or TRBD2 may be the D gene (5 bases each). V shed 2 bases and J shed 7 bases, with 14 bases lying between them. The CDR3 contains 15 residues. Germline assignment: CDR1 LNHNV and CDR2 YYDKDF (reference sequence). This CDR3 reads CATSRRARGDGELFF. CDR3 nucleotides: TGTGCCACCAGCAGAAGAGCGAGGGGCGACGGGGAGCTGTTTTTT.

In its sample, this clone was seen a few times. The chain combines TRBV2 with TRBJ2-2; 7 nucleotides align to TRBD2. This CDR3 has 15 amino acids. Germline assignment: CDR1 SNHLY and CDR2 FYNNEI. V trimming: 7 bases; J trimming: 1 base; junction bases outside the gene matches: 6. The DNA for the CDR3 is TGTGCCAGCATTATAAGCGGGGAGAACACCGGGGAGCTGTTTTTT. Protein: CASIISGENTGELFF.

The table lists this clone with a count of one. This sequence joins TRBV7-3 and TRBJ1-6; D gene ambiguous. The CDR3 is made up of 13 amino acids. Germline CDR1 is SGHTA and CDR2 is FQGTGA. Trimming took off 0 bases at V and 7 bases at J, with 4 bases between the two ends. CDR3 protein: CASSLTRNSPLHF. The DNA of the CDR3 is TGTGCCAGCAGCTTAACGCGAAATTCACCCCTCCACTTT.

The rearrangement links TRBV6-5 to TRBJ2-7; TRBD2 matches 8 bases. The CDR3 loop spans 13 amino acids. The germline gives CDR1 MNHEY, CDR2 SVGAGI. Losses at the gene ends were 8 bases for V and 3 bases for J; bases not matched to a gene: 6. This CDR3 is CASEKAGGYEQYF. The CDR3 DNA reads TGTGCCAGCGAAAAGGCGGGGGGCTACGAGCAGTACTTC.

This chain joins TRBV11-2 and TRBJ2-3; the match to TRBD2 covers 15 bases. V dropped 4 bases and J dropped 11; count of bases not matched to a gene: 10. CDR3 size: 16 residues. The germline V gene encodes CDR1 SGHAT and CDR2 FQNNGV. The chain's CDR3 is CASSSPSGLAGGGQYF. DNA for the CDR3: TGTGCCAGCAGCTCCCCTTCGGGACTAGCGGGGGGTGGGCAGTATTTT.

This clone was observed a few times. In DNA form, the CDR3 reads TGTGCCAGCAGCTGGGGACAGGGTCTCGCCAGCAATCAGCCCCAGCATTTT. Protein product: CASSWGQGLASNQPQHF. The rearrangement links TRBV6-2 or TRBV6-3 to TRBJ1-5; the match to TRBD1 covers 9 bases. This CDR3 is 17 amino acids long. Trimming cost V 6 bases and J 1 base; bases outside gene matches: 10. CDR1 is MNHEY and CDR2 is SVGEGT in the germline V gene.

V usage is TRBV5-6 and J usage is TRBJ2-1, with D perhaps matching TRBD1 (6 bases). The V gene lost 2 bases and the J gene lost 8 bases, with 11 bases spanning the gap. CDR1 is SGHDT and CDR2 is YYEEEE in the germline V gene. The CDR3 runs 13 residues. The CDR3 loop reads CASSLVGGHEQFF. Written as DNA, the CDR3 is TGTGCCAGCAGCTTAGTTGGGGGCCATGAGCAGTTCTTC.

V and J are TRBV6-2 or TRBV6-3 and TRBJ2-5, with TRBD2 matching 8 bases. The length of the CDR3 is 14 residues. Unmatched junction bases numbered 5, after V lost 3 bases and J lost 5 bases. Germline V gives CDR1 MNHEY, CDR2 SVGEGT. The CDR3: CASSYLQRGETQYF. CDR3 bases: TGTGCCAGCAGTTATCTCCAGCGGGGGGAGACCCAGTACTTC.

The V call is TRBV6-1, the J call TRBJ2-7, with D tentatively TRBD1 (5 bases). Trimming stripped 1 base from V and 4 bases from J, with 14 bases between. The CDR3 runs 15 residues. Per germline, CDR1 MNHNS and CDR2 SASEGT. The CDR3 region is CASSEGGWAAYEQYF. The DNA of the CDR3 is TGTGCCAGCAGTGAAGGGGGCTGGGCAGCGTACGAGCAGTACTTC.

The rearrangement uses TRBV10-3 and TRBJ2-7, with unresolved D. The CDR3 spans 12 residues. V was cut by 2 bases and J by 4 bases, with 6 bases left in between. CDR1 and CDR2 from the germline V gene are ENHRY and SYGVKD. Written as DNA, the CDR3 is TGTGCCATCAGTGAGAGGATTTACGAGCAGTACTTC. Its protein is CAISERIYEQYF.

The gene calls are TRBV9 and TRBJ1-3; D gene uncertain. The CDR3 runs to 13 residues. The V end lost 4 bases, the J end lost 0 bases, and 5 bases lay between the germline ends. Germline V gene data show CDR1 as SGDLS and CDR2 as YYNGEE. The CDR3 sequence: CASSPASGNTIYF. The CDR3 nucleotides are TGTGCCAGCAGCCCGGCCTCTGGAAACACCATATATTTT. The variable domain in full, completed from reference TRBV9 and TRBJ1-3, reads DSGVTQTPKHLITATGQRVTLRCSPRSGDLSVYWYQQSLDQGLQFLIQYYNGEERAKGNILERFSAQQFPDLHSELNLSSLELGDSALYFCASSPASGNTIYFGEGSWLTVV.

The CDR3 reads CASSPRPGTSGQETQYF. The DNA for the CDR3 is TGTGCCAGCAGTCCTCGCCCCGGGACTAGCGGGCAAGAGACCCAGTACTTC. This chain joins TRBV5-4 and TRBJ2-5, with 12 bases identical to TRBD2. V shed 5 bases, J shed 2 bases, and the junction held 10 bases outside the gene matches. Looked up from germline, CDR1 is SGHNT and CDR2 is YYREEE (reference sequence). This CDR3 has 17 amino acids.